These T cell receptor beta chains were read from a single sample in a study of shared clonotypes between healthy human individuals. Sequencing was performed with immunoSEQ multiplex PCR; in TCRdb, only in-frame clones are kept and a portion is missing. The data hold about 1 million clones, with approximately 70% observed a single time. The specimen was memory CD4+ T cells sorted from blood. Every receptor here comes from a man aged 18 to 30 in good health. The CDR3 runs from the conserved cysteine through the conserved F or W. A D gene is named only where the DNA matches it firmly. Clone size is stated in some rows and not others, as once, few, many or a class when expanded.

>TRBV25-1|-|-|TRBJ1-2
CASSELRENYGYTF
TGTGCCAGCAGTGAATTACGGGAGAACTATGGCTACACCTTC
>TRBV5-1|-|-|TRBJ2-3
CASSPGTPSTDTQYF
TGCGCCAGCAGCCCCGGGACTCCTAGCACAGATACGCAGTATTTT
>TRBV5-4|-|-|TRBJ2-7
CASSLGGPSREQYF
TGTGCCAGCAGCTTGGGCGGGCCGAGCAGAGAGCAGTACTTC
>TRBV28|TRBD2|many|TRBJ2-7
CASSLAVAGVYEQYF
TGTGCCAGCAGTTTAGCGGTAGCGGGGGTCTACGAGCAGTACTTC
>TRBV2|-|-|TRBJ2-7
CASSETYEQYF
TGTGCCAGCTCTGAGACCTACGAGCAGTACTTC
>TRBV7-9|-|few|TRBJ2-7
CASSLQAYEQYF
TGTGCCAGCAGCCTACAAGCCTACGAGCAGTACTTC
>TRBV5-4|-|-|TRBJ1-6
CASSLSTGRGSPLHF
TGTGCCAGCAGCTTGTCGACGGGTAGGGGTTCACCCCTCCACTTT
>TRBV5-1|-|-|TRBJ2-7
CASSLVSGYSYEQYF
TGCGCCAGCAGCTTGGTTAGCGGATACTCCTACGAGCAGTACTTC
>TRBV11-2|-|-|TRBJ2-2
CASSPRGPGELFF
TGTGCCAGCAGCCCGCGGGGCCCCGGGGAGCTGTTTTTT
>TRBV7-9|-|-|TRBJ2-7
CASSLAGVEYEQYF
TGTGCCAGCAGCTTAGCAGGGGTAGAGTACGAGCAGTACTTC
>TRBV18|-|-|TRBJ2-5
CASSPPWRQGQETQYF
TGTGCCAGCTCACCACCGTGGAGGCAGGGCCAAGAGACCCAGTACTTC
>TRBV19|-|few|TRBJ2-7
CASSIKGYEQYF
TGTGCCAGTAGTATCAAGGGGTACGAGCAGTACTTC
>TRBV21-1|-|-|TRBJ2-1
CASSKGFNNEQFF
TGTGCCAGCAGCAAGGGGTTTAACAATGAGCAGTTCTTC
>TRBV10-1|-|once|TRBJ2-1
CASSEDLGTPHNEQFF
TGCGCCAGCAGTGAGGATTTAGGAACGCCGCACAATGAGCAGTTCTTC
>TRBV30|-|-|TRBJ2-6
CAWSGTSWGANVLTF
TGTGCCTGGAGCGGGACTTCTTGGGGGGCCAACGTCCTGACTTTC